Shown below are 20 T cell receptor beta chains from a single sample sequenced in a study of early T cells in non-severe SARS-CoV-2 infection. TCRdb reanalysed the 5' RACE reads using MiXCR and keeps one entry per CDR3 protein. Among tens of thousands of distinct CDR3 sequences listed, around 21% were seen once. Material: whole blood, obtained at baseline. The receptors stem from an adult who was a healthcare worker with PCR-confirmed SARS-CoV-2 infection or an uninfected control (not recorded which).

The chain is built from TRBV6-1 and TRBJ2-1; D uncertain. V lost 8 bases, J lost 12 bases, and 8 bases lay in between. CDR1 is MNHNS and CDR2 is SASEGT in the germline V gene. This CDR3 spans 9 amino acids. In nucleotides, the CDR3 is TGTGCCAGCGGAGCCCCGCAGTTCTTC. Amino acid sequence: CASGAPQFF.

J is TRBJ2-3 and V is TRBV4-2, with D perhaps matching TRBD2 (7 bases). CDR1 and CDR2 (germline): LGHNA, YNFKEQ. V was clipped by 0 bases and J by 6 bases, with 16 bases between them. CDR3 length equals 16 residues. The CDR3 sequence: CASSQDRAGARDTQYF. DNA of the CDR3: TGTGCCAGCAGCCAAGATCGGGCGGGGGCGAGGGATACGCAGTATTTT.

In its sample, this clonotype was seen many times. This rearrangement joins TRBV5-1 to TRBJ2-7; D may match TRBD1 or TRBD2 (5 bases each). V lost 6 bases to trimming and J lost 3 bases, with 13 bases between them. This CDR3 is 13 amino acids long. Germline V gives CDR1 SGHRS, CDR2 YFSETQ. The CDR3 DNA follows: TGCGCCAGCACCGGGACGAGAAACTACGAGCAGTACTTC. Translating it yields CASTGTRNYEQYF.

This clonotype was seen just once. At one end the junction does not follow the germline gene, possibly because of a read error. The V gene is TRBV19, the J gene TRBJ2-2, with D possibly being TRBD2 (5 bases). The CDR3 covers 13 residues. Looked up from germline, CDR1 is LNHDA and CDR2 is SQIVND (reference sequence). The CDR3: CVSSISGVGELFF. The CDR3 bases are TGTGTCAGTAGTATATCCGGGGTAGGGGAGCTGTTTTTT.

The chain joins TRBV19 to TRBJ1-5, with D perhaps matching TRBD1 (5 bases). The V gene's germline CDR1 is LNHDA and CDR2 SQIVND (reference sequence). Trimming removed 10 bases from V and 0 bases from J, with 10 bases in between. The CDR3 runs 13 residues. This chain's CDR3 is CATRDYSNQPQHF. The CDR3 DNA follows: TGTGCCACCCGGGACTATAGCAATCAGCCCCAGCATTTT.

The rearrangement uses TRBV12-3 or TRBV12-4 and TRBJ2-2; 11 bases are shared with TRBD1. The CDR3 is 16 amino acids. The V gene end was trimmed by 6 bases and the J gene end by 4 bases; junction bases not matched to a gene: 7. Here the CDR3 reads CASRSLGQGATGELFF. The CDR3 DNA reads TGTGCCAGCAGGTCCTTAGGACAGGGGGCCACCGGGGAGCTGTTTTTT.

This chain joins TRBV12-3 or TRBV12-4 and TRBJ2-1; D is ambiguous. Trimming pared 2 bases from V and 5 bases from J, leaving 4 bases between. CDR3 size: 12 residues. The CDR3 loop reads CASSLFDNEQFF. CDR3 bases: TGTGCCAGCAGTTTATTCGACAATGAGCAGTTCTTC.

This clonotype was counted between two and nine times. The chain links TRBV28 to TRBJ2-3; 8 nucleotides line up with TRBD2. J lost 4 bases, V lost 6 bases, and 12 bases had no gene match. In germline, CDR1 is MDHEN, CDR2 SYDVKM. The CDR3 sequence is 16 residues long. CDR3 DNA: TGTGCCAGCAGCCCCTCGAGCGGGGGCCTCCCAGATACGCAGTATTTT. It encodes CASSPSSGGLPDTQYF.

This chain links TRBV3-1 with TRBJ1-5, with D possibly TRBD1 on 5 matching bases. CDR3 length: 15 amino acids. The germline V gene encodes CDR1 LGHDT and CDR2 YNNKEL (reference sequence). Trimming removed 1 base from V and 6 bases from J, with 13 bases in between. The CDR3 is CASSQGGTFGQPQHF. The CDR3 DNA sequence: TGTGCCAGCAGCCAAGGGGGGACTTTCGGTCAGCCCCAGCATTTT. Full variable domain (missing parts from reference TRBV3-1 and TRBJ1-5): DTAVSQTPKYLVTQMGNDKSIKCEQNLGHDTMYWYKQDSKKFLKIMFSYNNKELIINETVPNRFSPKSPDKAHLNLHINSLELGDSAVYFCASSQGGTFGQPQHFGDGTRLSIL.

The rearrangement links TRBV29-1 to TRBJ2-7; 11 nucleotides line up with TRBD2. V shed 4 bases and J 2 bases; nucleotides not matched to a gene: 1. CDR1 SQVTM and CDR2 ANQGSEA come from the germline V gene. The CDR3 loop spans 13 amino acids. CDR3 amino acids: CSVVAGGTYEQYF. Written as DNA, the CDR3 is TGCAGCGTTGTAGCGGGGGGGACCTACGAGCAGTACTTC.

This clonotype was observed a few times. The rearrangement uses TRBV3-1 and TRBJ1-1; D call uncertain. This CDR3 contains 16 residues. The germline V gene has CDR1 LGHDT and CDR2 YNNKEL (reference sequence). V lost 4 bases, J lost 6 bases, and 21 bases lay in between. The CDR3 loop is CASSRRRVGLGAEAFF. CDR3 bases: TGTGCCAGCAGCCGTCGTAGAGTCGGCCTGGGAGCTGAAGCTTTCTTT. Complete variable domain (other parts from reference TRBV3-1 and TRBJ1-1): DTAVSQTPKYLVTQMGNDKSIKCEQNLGHDTMYWYKQDSKKFLKIMFSYNNKELIINETVPNRFSPKSPDKAHLNLHINSLELGDSAVYFCASSRRRVGLGAEAFFGQGTRLTVV.

V and J are TRBV5-1 and TRBJ2-7; D could derive from TRBD1 or TRBD2 (5 bases each). Trimming shortened V by 2 bases and J by 3 bases, and 12 bases separated the two germline ends. CDR1 is SGHRS and CDR2 is YFSETQ in the germline V gene. This CDR3 is built from 14 residues. DNA for the CDR3: TGCGCCAGCAGCTTAGACGGGGCGGGCTACGAGCAGTACTTC. It translates to CASSLDGAGYEQYF.

This clonotype has a count of ten or more. The chain joins TRBV12-3 or TRBV12-4 to TRBJ2-3; D uncertain. This CDR3 is 13 amino acids long. The V end was cut by 6 bases, the J end by 5 bases, with 12 bases between. The CDR3 bases are TGTGCCAGCAGCACCTCTGCTGGAGATACGCAGTATTTT. It encodes CASSTSAGDTQYF.

This clonotype was seen repeatedly, ten times or more. The chain employs TRBV11-2 and TRBJ2-1; the D is unclear. Germline assignment: CDR1 SGHAT and CDR2 FQNNGV. The germline V and J ends were trimmed by 6 bases and 2 bases, with 11 bases remaining between them. This CDR3 is 14 amino acids long. Here the CDR3 DNA reads TGTGCCAGCAGACACAGAAATCCCTACAATGAGCAGTTCTTC. This gives the protein CASRHRNPYNEQFF.

This clonotype was observed a handful of times. This chain links TRBV4-1 with TRBJ2-4, with D possibly TRBD2 on 6 matching bases. This CDR3 spans 17 amino acids. Germline V gene data show CDR1 as MGHRA and CDR2 as YSYEKL. The V end lost 1 base, the J end lost 1 base, and 14 bases lay between the germline ends. In DNA form, the CDR3 reads TGCGCCAGCAGCCAAGGAGGGGCCCGGGGGGCCAAAAACATTCAGTACTTC. Translated, it gives CASSQGGARGAKNIQYF.

The chain is built from TRBV5-4 and TRBJ2-3; 7 bases agree with TRBD2. With V trimmed by 2 bases and J by 1 base, 4 bases remained unmatched. CDR1 SGHNT and CDR2 YYREEE come from the germline V gene (reference sequence). The CDR3 loop spans 15 amino acids. The CDR3 nucleotides are TGTGCCAGCAGCTTCTCCAGCGGGGGCACAGATACGCAGTATTTT. Translated, it gives CASSFSSGGTDTQYF. Based on the CDR3 plus reference TRBV5-4 and TRBJ2-3, the full variable domain is ETGVTQSPTHLIKTRGQQVTLRCSSQSGHNTVSWYQQALGQGPQFIFQYYREEENGRGNFPPRFSGLQFPNYSSELNVNALELDDSALYLCASSFSSGGTDTQYFGPGTRLTVL.

This clonotype was found a few times. The chain employs TRBV2 and TRBJ1-2, with TRBD1 matching over 7 bases. CDR1 and CDR2 from the germline V gene are SNHLY and FYNNEI. The CDR3 runs 16 residues. Trimming at V came to 10 bases and at J to 4 bases, leaving 18 bases not matched to a gene. The CDR3 spells CATTNSGQAAAYGYTF. The CDR3 DNA reads as TGTGCCACGACTAACTCCGGACAGGCCGCTGCCTATGGCTACACCTTC.

This clonotype was picked up a small number of times. Mismatch with germline at one junction end may stem from a read error. V gene TRBV7-9 combines with J gene TRBJ1-5; no reliable D call. Germline values: CDR1 SEHNR, CDR2 FQNEAQ (reference sequence). The CDR3 runs to 14 residues. The CDR3 coding sequence is TGCCCGACTGCCCGAAAGTATAGCAATCAGCCCCAGCATTTT. Encoded protein: CPTARKYSNQPQHF.

The J gene is TRBJ2-5, the V gene TRBV27, with a tentative D call TRBD1 (5 bases). The CDR3 is 13 residues long. The V gene lost 4 bases and the J gene lost 2 bases, with 8 bases spanning the gap. Germline-derived CDR1 and CDR2 are MNHEY and SMNVEV (reference sequence). This CDR3 is CASSSRTQETQYF. The DNA of the CDR3 is TGTGCCAGCAGTTCACGGACACAAGAGACCCAGTACTTC.

The chain employs TRBV12-3 or TRBV12-4 and TRBJ2-1; the D gene is possibly TRBD2 (7 bases). CDR3 length: 13 residues. The V gene lost 8 bases and the J gene lost 4 bases, with 12 bases spanning the gap. The CDR3: CASGGALYNEQFF. The CDR3 DNA sequence: TGTGCCAGCGGGGGGGCCCTGTACAATGAGCAGTTCTTC.